This T cell receptor beta chain was captured by sequencing in a study of shared clonotypes between healthy human individuals. Whole-study context: Each donor's CD4 naive and CD4 memory cells filled three plates apiece, CD8 naive two, and CD8 memory one.

For sorted subsets, 150 to 250 ng DNA per replicate equaled around 28,000 T cell genomes. Data came from immunoSEQ multiplex PCR; TCRdb stores just in-frame clones and leaves some out. The sample contains some 660,000 clones, about three quarters of which appear only once. Study results and caveats: Shared clonotypes across all four donors exceeded non-shared ones in generation probability. Despite large depth, rarefaction showed incomplete sorted-subset sequencing.

Germline V lookup: CDR1 SGHKS, CDR2 YYEKEE (reference sequence). V shed 4 bases and J 3 bases; nucleotides not matched to a gene: 5. This CDR3 has 16 residues. Concerning this clone: Antigen: not known.

This clonotype was obtained from a woman in her 30s in good health. The sequenced sample consisted of memory CD4+ T cells sorted from blood. Documented subset: CD45RA-negative fraction. V gene TRBV5-5 combines with J gene TRBJ2-2; 11 bases map to TRBD2. The CDR3 protein is CASSTRTSGHTGELFF. The DNA for the CDR3 is TGTGCCAGCAGCACCAGGACTAGCGGGCACACCGGGGAGCTGTTTTTT.